The clone carrying this T cell receptor beta chain was counted ten times or more. Generated by immunoSEQ multiplex PCR, the TCRdb table keeps only in-frame clones and is missing some. The sample comprises roughly 1 million clones, 60% to 80% of which are singletons, and around 1.4% rests with the top ten. This sample was included in a study of shared clonotypes between healthy human individuals. This TCR derives from a man aged 18 to 30 in good health. Source material: memory CD4+ T cells sorted from blood. Indicated subset: CD45RA-negative fraction.

The CDR3 sequence: CASSSSGGSTEAFF. CDR3 sequence (DNA): TGTGCCAGCAGTTCGTCAGGGGGCAGCACTGAAGCTTTCTTT. V and J are TRBV2 and TRBJ1-1; 8 positions agree with TRBD1. Germline trimming cut 5 bases from V and 4 bases from J; bases unmatched to any gene: 6. Germline CDR1 and CDR2: SNHLY and FYNNEI. The CDR3 is 14 amino acids. The variable domain in full, completed from reference TRBV2 and TRBJ1-1, reads EPEVTQTPSHQVTQMGQEVILRCVPISNHLYFYWYRQILGQKVEFLVSFYNNEISEKSEIFDDQFSVERPDGSNFTLKIRSTKLEDSAMYFCASSSSGGSTEAFFGQGTRLTVV.